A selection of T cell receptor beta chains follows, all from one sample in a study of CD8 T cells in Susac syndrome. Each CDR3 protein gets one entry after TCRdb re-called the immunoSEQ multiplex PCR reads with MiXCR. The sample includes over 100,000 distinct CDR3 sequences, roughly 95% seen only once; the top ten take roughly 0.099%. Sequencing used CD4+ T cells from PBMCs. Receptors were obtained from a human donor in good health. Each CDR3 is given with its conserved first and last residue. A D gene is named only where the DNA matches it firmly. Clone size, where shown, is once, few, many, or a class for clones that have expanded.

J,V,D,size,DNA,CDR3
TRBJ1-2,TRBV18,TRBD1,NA,TGTGCCAGCTCACCCGACAGGGTTGATGATTATGGCTACACCTTC,CASSPDRVDDYGYTF
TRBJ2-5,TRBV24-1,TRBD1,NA,TGTGCCACCAGTGACCGGGACAGAGGGACCCCATCACAAGAGACCCAGTACTTC,CATSDRDRGTPSQETQYF
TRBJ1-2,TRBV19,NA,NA,TGTGCCAGTAGCAACCCGGGACAAGTCAACTATGGCTACACCTTC,CASSNPGQVNYGYTF
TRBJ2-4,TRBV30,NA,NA,TGTGCCTGGAGTGCACCCGACCGGCTAGCCAAAAACATTCAGTACTTC,CAWSAPDRLAKNIQYF
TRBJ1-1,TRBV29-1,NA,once,TGCAGCGCCGCCCGGGGGCCGGGGACTGAAGCTTTCTTT,CSAARGPGTEAFF
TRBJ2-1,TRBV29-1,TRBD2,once,TGCAGCGTTAGGGCGGGAGTGGGCAATGAGCAGTTCTTC,CSVRAGVGNEQFF
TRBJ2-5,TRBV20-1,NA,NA,TGCAGTGCTAGATACAGCGGAAAAGGGACCCAGTACTTC,CSARYSGKGTQYF
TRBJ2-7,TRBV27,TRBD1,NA,TGTGCCAGCAGTTTTATGGGCAGGGGGCAAAACGAGCAGTACTTC,CASSFMGRGQNEQYF
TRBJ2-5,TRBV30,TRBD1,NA,TGTGCCTGGGACAGGGGATCCCAAGAGACCCAGTACTTC,CAWDRGSQETQYF
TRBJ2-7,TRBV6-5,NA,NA,TGTGCCAGCAGTTACTCGAGAAGGGCCTACGAGCAGTACTTC,CASSYSRRAYEQYF
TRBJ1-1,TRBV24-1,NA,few,TGTGCCACCAGTGACCGAGGGGGACGGGGAGCTTTCTTT,CATSDRGGRGAFF
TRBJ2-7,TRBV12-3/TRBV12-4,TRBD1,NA,TGTGCCAGCAGCTCCCCCAAAACAGGGGCCTACGAGCAGTACTTC,CASSSPKTGAYEQYF
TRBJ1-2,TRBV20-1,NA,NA,TGCAGTGCTAGCCCCGACAGGAGTGGCTACACCTTC,CSASPDRSGYTF
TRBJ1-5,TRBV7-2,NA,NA,TGTGCCAGCAGCTTAGAGGGGCGAGCCCAAAATCAGCCCCAGCATTTT,CASSLEGRAQNQPQHF
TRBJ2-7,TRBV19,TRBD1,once,TGTGCCAGTAGTAATCGAGGACAGGGGATCAACGAGCAGTACTTC,CASSNRGQGINEQYF
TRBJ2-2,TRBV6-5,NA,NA,TGTGCCAGCAACAGGGAAGCCACCGGGGAGCTGTTTTTT,CASNREATGELFF
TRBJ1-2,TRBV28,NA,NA,TGTGCCAGCAGCTCCACAGGGAAGGGCTACACCTTC,CASSSTGKGYTF
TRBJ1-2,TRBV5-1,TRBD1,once,TGCGCCAGCAGCTTGGATCCAGGGGGCTATGGCTACACCTTC,CASSLDPGGYGYTF
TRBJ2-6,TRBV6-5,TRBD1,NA,TGTGCCAGCGGACAGGGCCTCCTGACTTTC,CASGQGLLTF
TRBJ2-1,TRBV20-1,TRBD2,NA,TGCAGTGCTAGAGTTGCTAGCGGGTACAATGAGCAGTTCTTC,CSARVASGYNEQFF
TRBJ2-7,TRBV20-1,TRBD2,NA,TGCAGTGCGATCAGCGGGAGGGCGAGGGAGCAGTACTTC,CSAISGRAREQYF
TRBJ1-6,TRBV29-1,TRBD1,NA,TGCAGCGTTAAAGACAGGGTCGATTCACCCCTCCACTTT,CSVKDRVDSPLHF
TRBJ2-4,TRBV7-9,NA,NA,TGTGCCAGCAGCGGACTGGGAGCGGCCAAAAACATTCAGTACTTC,CASSGLGAAKNIQYF